These T cell receptor beta chains were read from a single sample in a study of cytomegalovirus exposure and HLA in healthy donors. Measured with immunoSEQ multiplex PCR; TCRdb has only the in-frame clones, and not every one. Of approximately 100,000 clones in the sample, 74% were seen once. Sequencing input: PBMCs. Receptor source: a human donor in good health. Both conserved end residues are part of each CDR3. The order of the fields is V gene, clone size, J gene, D gene, CDR3 DNA, CDR3 protein. D genes are given only for firm matches. Rows may omit the clone size; those that give it use once, few, many or a size class.

v_gene: TRBV19
abundance: .
j_gene: TRBJ1-2
d_gene: .
CDR3nt: TGTGCCAGTAGTAATGCCAGGACAGCTAACTATGGCTACACCTTC
CDR3aa: CASSNARTANYGYTF

v_gene: TRBV7-9
abundance: .
j_gene: TRBJ2-1
d_gene: .
CDR3nt: TGTGCCAGCAGCCTCGACAATGAGCAGTTCTTC
CDR3aa: CASSLDNEQFF

v_gene: TRBV6-5
abundance: once
j_gene: TRBJ2-1
d_gene: TRBD1
CDR3nt: TGTGCCAGCAGTTACTCGACAGGGGAGCGCTATGAGCAGTTCTTC
CDR3aa: CASSYSTGERYEQFF

v_gene: TRBV29-1
abundance: .
j_gene: TRBJ2-7
d_gene: TRBD2
CDR3nt: TGCAGCGTTGGTTTGCTAGCGGGATTCTCCTACGAGCAGTACTTC
CDR3aa: CSVGLLAGFSYEQYF

v_gene: TRBV7-7
abundance: .
j_gene: TRBJ2-5
d_gene: .
CDR3nt: TGTGCCAGCAGCCTGCGGGGCTCCCGCGCGGAGACCCAGTACTTC
CDR3aa: CASSLRGSRAETQYF

v_gene: TRBV6-1
abundance: few
j_gene: TRBJ1-6
d_gene: .
CDR3nt: TGTGCCAGCGCCCCAGGGTCTCAGCCCCTCCACTTT
CDR3aa: CASAPGSQPLHF

v_gene: TRBV19
abundance: .
j_gene: TRBJ2-3
d_gene: TRBD2
CDR3nt: TGTGCCGGGTGGGTCGGGACTAGCGGGAACCCCACGCAGTATTTT
CDR3aa: CAGWVGTSGNPTQYF

v_gene: TRBV7-2
abundance: .
j_gene: TRBJ2-1
d_gene: TRBD2
CDR3nt: TGTGCCAGCAGTCTAGCGGGGGCAAGATACGATGAGCAGTTCTTC
CDR3aa: CASSLAGARYDEQFF

v_gene: TRBV30
abundance: .
j_gene: TRBJ1-2
d_gene: TRBD1
CDR3nt: TGTGCCTGGAGTCCCCCAGGGGGCGGATTGGGCTACACCTTC
CDR3aa: CAWSPPGGGLGYTF

v_gene: TRBV27
abundance: .
j_gene: TRBJ2-3
d_gene: TRBD2
CDR3nt: TGTGCCAGCAGTAACCGACTAGCGGCTGTCACAGATACGCAGTATTTT
CDR3aa: CASSNRLAAVTDTQYF

v_gene: TRBV5-4
abundance: .
j_gene: TRBJ2-3
d_gene: TRBD2
CDR3nt: TGTGCCAGCAGCTTGGCACCTAGCGGGGGATCAGATACGCAGTATTTT
CDR3aa: CASSLAPSGGSDTQYF

v_gene: TRBV12-5
abundance: .
j_gene: TRBJ2-7
d_gene: .
CDR3nt: TGTGCTAGTGGTTTAGGGCCCGGGAGCGGCGACGAGCAGTACTTC
CDR3aa: CASGLGPGSGDEQYF

v_gene: TRBV20-1
abundance: .
j_gene: TRBJ2-7
d_gene: TRBD2
CDR3nt: TGCAGTGCGGGGACTAGGGCCGAGCAGTACTTC
CDR3aa: CSAGTRAEQYF